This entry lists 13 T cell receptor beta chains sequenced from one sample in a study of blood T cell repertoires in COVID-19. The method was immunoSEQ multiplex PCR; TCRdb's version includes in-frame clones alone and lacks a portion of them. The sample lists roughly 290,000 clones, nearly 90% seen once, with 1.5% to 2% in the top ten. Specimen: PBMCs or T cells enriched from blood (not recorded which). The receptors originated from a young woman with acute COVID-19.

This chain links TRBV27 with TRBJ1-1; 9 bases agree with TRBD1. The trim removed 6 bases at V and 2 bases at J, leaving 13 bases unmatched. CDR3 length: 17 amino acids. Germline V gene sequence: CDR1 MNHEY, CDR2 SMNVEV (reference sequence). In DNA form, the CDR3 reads TGTGCCAGCAGGCCCGTCCCTGGACAGGGGCTTAACACTGAAGCTTTCTTT. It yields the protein CASRPVPGQGLNTEAFF.

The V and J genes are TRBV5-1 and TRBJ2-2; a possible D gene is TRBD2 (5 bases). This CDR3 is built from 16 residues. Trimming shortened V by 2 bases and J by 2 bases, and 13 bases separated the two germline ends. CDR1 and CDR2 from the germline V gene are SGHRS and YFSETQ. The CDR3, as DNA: TGCGCCAGCAGCTTAACGGGGAACCTAAACACCGGGGAGCTGTTTTTT. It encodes CASSLTGNLNTGELFF.

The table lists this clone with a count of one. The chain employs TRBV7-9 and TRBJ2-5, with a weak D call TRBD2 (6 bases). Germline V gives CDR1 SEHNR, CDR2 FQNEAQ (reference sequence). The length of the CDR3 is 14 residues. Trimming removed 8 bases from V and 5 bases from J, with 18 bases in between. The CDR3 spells CASGGWMGEETQYF. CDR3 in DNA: TGTGCCAGCGGGGGGTGGATGGGCGAGGAGACCCAGTACTTC.

The CDR3 loop is CASSPQTADTQYF. The CDR3 nucleotides are TGTGCCAGCAGCCCCCAAACAGCAGATACGCAGTATTTT. The rearrangement joins TRBV3-1 (or the pseudogene TRBV3-2) to TRBJ2-3; D call uncertain. Germline lookup yields CDR1 LGHDT and CDR2 YNNKEL (reference sequence). CDR3 length: 13 amino acids. Trimming removed 4 bases at V and 4 bases at J, with 9 bases between.

The CDR3 reads CASSLDGRASGSETQYF. CDR3 bases: TGTGCCAGCAGCTTAGATGGGAGGGCTAGCGGGAGTGAGACCCAGTACTTC. The chain links TRBV7-2 to TRBJ2-5; 10 bases fit TRBD2. The junction had 10 bases not matched to a gene; V was cut back by 1 base and J by 5 bases. CDR1 SGHTA and CDR2 FQGNSA come from the germline V gene. The CDR3 runs to 17 residues.

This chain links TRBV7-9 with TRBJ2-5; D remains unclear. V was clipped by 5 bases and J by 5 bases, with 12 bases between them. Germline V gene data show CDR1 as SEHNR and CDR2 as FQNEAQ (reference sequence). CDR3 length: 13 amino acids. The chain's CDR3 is CASSTPGGETQYF. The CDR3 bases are TGTGCCAGCAGCACCCCGGGTGGGGAGACCCAGTACTTC.

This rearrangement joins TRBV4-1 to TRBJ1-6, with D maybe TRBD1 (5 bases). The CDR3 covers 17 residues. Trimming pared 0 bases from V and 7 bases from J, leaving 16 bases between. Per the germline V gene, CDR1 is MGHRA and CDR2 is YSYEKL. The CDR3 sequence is CASSQDPVPGPNSPLHF. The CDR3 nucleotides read TGCGCCAGCAGCCAAGATCCCGTGCCAGGGCCGAATTCACCCCTCCACTTT.

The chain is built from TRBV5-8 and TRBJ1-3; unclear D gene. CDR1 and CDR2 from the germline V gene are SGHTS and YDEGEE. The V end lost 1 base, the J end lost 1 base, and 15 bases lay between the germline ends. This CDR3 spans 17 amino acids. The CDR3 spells CASSLSIVWASGNTIYF. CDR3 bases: TGTGCCAGCAGCTTGTCTATCGTTTGGGCATCTGGAAACACCATATATTTT.

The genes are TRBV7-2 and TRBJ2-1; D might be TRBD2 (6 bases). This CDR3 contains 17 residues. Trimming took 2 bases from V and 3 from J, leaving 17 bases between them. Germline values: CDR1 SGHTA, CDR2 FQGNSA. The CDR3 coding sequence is TGTGCCAGCAGCTTATCTCCTCTAGCGCGTCTCTACAATGAGCAGTTCTTC. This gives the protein CASSLSPLARLYNEQFF.

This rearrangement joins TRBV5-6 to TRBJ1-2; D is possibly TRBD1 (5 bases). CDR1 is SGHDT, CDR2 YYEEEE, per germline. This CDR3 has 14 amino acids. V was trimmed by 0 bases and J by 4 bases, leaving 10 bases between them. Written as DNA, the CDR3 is TGTGCCAGCAGCTTGGGATCAGGGATCTATGGCTACACCTTC. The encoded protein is CASSLGSGIYGYTF.

The CDR3 sequence is CASSTRDRESQHF. The CDR3, as DNA: TGTGCCAGCAGCACCCGGGACAGGGAGTCCCAGCATTTT. This chain links TRBV21-1 with TRBJ1-5; TRBD1 is the table's D call and was not checked against the DNA. TRBV21-1 represents a pseudogene. There are 13 residues in the CDR3.

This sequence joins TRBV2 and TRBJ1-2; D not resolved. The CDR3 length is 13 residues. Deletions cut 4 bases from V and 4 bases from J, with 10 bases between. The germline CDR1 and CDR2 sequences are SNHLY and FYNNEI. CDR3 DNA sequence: TGTGCCAGCAGTGGCGGCGCGGGCTATGGCTACACCTTC. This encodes CASSGGAGYGYTF.

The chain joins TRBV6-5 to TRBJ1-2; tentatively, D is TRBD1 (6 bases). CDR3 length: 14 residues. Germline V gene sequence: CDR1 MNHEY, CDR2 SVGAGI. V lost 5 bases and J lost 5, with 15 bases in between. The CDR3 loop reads CASSRSGGRYGYTF. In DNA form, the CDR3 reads TGTGCCAGCAGTCGTAGCGGGGGCCGGTATGGCTACACCTTC.